Listed below are T cell receptor beta chains from one sample, sequenced in a study of blood T cell repertoires in COVID-19. Libraries were prepared by immunoSEQ multiplex PCR; TCRdb keeps only in-frame clonotypes and omits some of them. The table lists about 220,000 clones, 70% to 85% of them singletons. Sequencing input: peripheral blood. Receptor source: a man aged 50-59 years with active or convalescent COVID-19. Each CDR3 is given with its conserved first and last residue. A D gene is named only where the DNA matches it firmly. For some rows the clone size is stated as once, few or many, or as a class when expanded; others skip it.

D	V	size	J	DNA	CDR3
-	TRBV18	once	TRBJ1-3	TGTGCCAGCTCACCGGAGGGGAGCTCTGGAAACACCATATATTTT	CASSPEGSSGNTIYF
TRBD1	TRBV7-8	-	TRBJ1-2	TGTGCCAGCAGCCACACAGGGGGCGAAGATGGCTACACCTTC	CASSHTGGEDGYTF
-	TRBV6-5	-	TRBJ1-2	TGTGCCAGCACCGAAGGCAGGGGTAACTATGGCTACACCTTC	CASTEGRGNYGYTF
TRBD2	TRBV7-2	-	TRBJ2-1	TGTGCCAGCAGCCCGGGACTAATTAGATCCTACAATGAGCAGTTCTTC	CASSPGLIRSYNEQFF
-	TRBV4-3	-	TRBJ1-6	TGCGCCAGCAGCCAAGATGAGGATCGGAACCCCCTCCACTTT	CASSQDEDRNPLHF
-	TRBV11-2	-	TRBJ2-7	TGTGCCAGCAGCTTAGTAGCGAGAACTTACGAGCAGTACTTC	CASSLVARTYEQYF
-	TRBV21-1	-	TRBJ1-2	TGTGCCAGCAGCAAAAGGGGAACCTATGGCTACACCTTC	CASSKRGTYGYTF
-	TRBV28	-	TRBJ2-6	TGTGCCAGCAGTTTGCAGGGTGGGGCCAACGTCCTGACTTTC	CASSLQGGANVLTF
-	TRBV7-2	-	TRBJ1-2	TGTGCCAGCAGCCCCGACGGAGTCTATGGCTACACCTTC	CASSPDGVYGYTF
TRBD1	TRBV7-9	-	TRBJ2-4	TGTGCCAGCAGCTTAGGGACAGGGACCAAAAACATTCAGTACTTC	CASSLGTGTKNIQYF
-	TRBV7-9	-	TRBJ2-1	TGTGCCAGCAGCCTCGTGGCGGGAAAAGACAATGAGCAGTTCTTC	CASSLVAGKDNEQFF
-	TRBV6-5	few	TRBJ1-3	TGTGCCAGCAGTTACTCGAACAGGGAAAACACCATATATTTT	CASSYSNRENTIYF
TRBD1	TRBV7-9	-	TRBJ2-1	TGTGCCAGCAGCCAGCGACAGGGGCCCTTGATCTTC	CASSQRQGPLIF
TRBD2	TRBV18	-	TRBJ2-5	TGTGCCAGCTCACCACCAGGCCTAGCGGGAGGAGAGACCCAGTACTTC	CASSPPGLAGGETQYF
-	TRBV4-3	-	TRBJ2-3	TGCGCCAGCAGCCAAGATAGAGCCTATACGCAGTATTTT	CASSQDRAYTQYF
TRBD2	TRBV7-2	-	TRBJ2-3	TGTGCCAGCAGCTGGCGCCTAGCGGGGGGGCGAGATACGCAGTATTTT	CASSWRLAGGRDTQYF
-	TRBV5-1	-	TRBJ2-3	TGCGCCAGCAGCACGGTCCCTACAGATACGCAGTATTTT	CASSTVPTDTQYF
-	TRBV15	-	TRBJ2-5	TGTGCCACCAGCAGAGATCTAGGGGAGGAAGAGACCCAGTACTTC	CATSRDLGEEETQYF
TRBD2	TRBV27	-	TRBJ2-7	TGTGCCAGCAGACCTTTGACTAGCAGCTACTACGAGCAGTACTTC	CASRPLTSSYYEQYF
-	TRBV6-2/TRBV6-3	-	TRBJ1-5	TGTGCCAGCAGTTACTCCCTGACAGTTCATAGCAATCAGCCCCAGCATTTT	CASSYSLTVHSNQPQHF
TRBD1	TRBV6-5	-	TRBJ2-7	TGTGCCAGCAGGACGGGACAGGGGTTATCCTACGAGCAGTACTTC	CASRTGQGLSYEQYF
TRBD1	TRBV11-1	-	TRBJ2-5	TGTGCCAGCAGCCACCGACAGGGCCAAGAGACCCAGTACTTC	CASSHRQGQETQYF
-	TRBV19	-	TRBJ1-2	TGTGCCAGTAGTCAAATAGGTCGGGGAACGGGCTACACCTTC	CASSQIGRGTGYTF